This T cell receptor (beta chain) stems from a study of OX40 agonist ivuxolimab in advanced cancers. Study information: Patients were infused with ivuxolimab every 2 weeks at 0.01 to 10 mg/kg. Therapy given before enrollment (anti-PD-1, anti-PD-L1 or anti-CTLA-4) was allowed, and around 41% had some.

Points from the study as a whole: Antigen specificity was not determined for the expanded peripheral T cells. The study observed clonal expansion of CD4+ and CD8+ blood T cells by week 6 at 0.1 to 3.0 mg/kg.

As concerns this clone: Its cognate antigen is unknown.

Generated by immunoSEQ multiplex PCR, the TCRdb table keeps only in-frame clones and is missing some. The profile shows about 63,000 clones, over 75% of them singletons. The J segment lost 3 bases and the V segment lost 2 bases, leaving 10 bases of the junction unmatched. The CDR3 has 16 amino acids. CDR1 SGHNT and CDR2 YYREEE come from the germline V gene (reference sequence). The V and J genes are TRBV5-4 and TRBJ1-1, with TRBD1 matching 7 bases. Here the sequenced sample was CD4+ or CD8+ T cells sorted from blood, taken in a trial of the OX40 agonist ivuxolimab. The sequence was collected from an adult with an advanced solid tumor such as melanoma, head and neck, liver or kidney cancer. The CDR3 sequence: CASSFPPGQDYTEAFF. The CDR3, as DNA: TGTGCCAGCAGCTTCCCACCCGGACAGGATTACACTGAAGCTTTCTTT.